Presented here are 27 T cell receptor beta chains from one specimen sequenced in a study of naive and memory T cell subsets (dated by TCRdb to the late 2010s). Library generation was performed with UMI-ligation and nested PCR. Sequencer: Illumina MiSeq. To cover both TRBC1 and TRBC2, the beta constant-region primer consisted of an equimolar mix of two oligonucleotides. The ligated cDNA went through four rounds of PCR with nested alpha and beta constant-region primers together with the SP2 primer. In-frame beta chains were kept once TCRdb had trimmed the public reads at Q25 with fastp and called clones with MiXCR. Here each entry gathers all rows of one CDR3 protein and keeps the most common genes and DNA. A total of fewer than 3,500 distinct CDR3 sequences appear in this sample, roughly 5% of them only once. The biggest ten clones account for approximately 32% of the sample. The material sequenced was CD4+ TEMRA cells from blood. The meaning of the sample's cell subset or site label: effector memory re-expressing CD45RA, CD45RA+ CD27-. Every receptor here comes from a human donor in good health.

This clonotype is termed medium-sized. V is TRBV28 and J is TRBJ2-5, with 8 bases matching TRBD2. Germline CDR1 MDHEN, CDR2 SYDVKM. This CDR3 contains 23 residues. Unmatched junction bases numbered 34, after V lost 5 bases and J lost 5 bases. CDR3 region: CASSPWILTQADGGAGGRETQYF. As DNA, the CDR3 is TGTGCCAGCAGTCCATGGATCCTAACACAAGCCGATGGTGGGGCGGGAGGTCGGGAGACCCAGTACTTC.

This clonotype was seen repeatedly, ten times or more. The V call is TRBV6-5, the J call TRBJ1-5; D unclear. The V end lost 4 bases, the J end lost 0 bases, and 10 bases lay between the germline ends. The CDR3 has 15 residues. CDR1 and CDR2 from the germline V gene are MNHEY and SVGAGI. The CDR3 DNA reads TGTGCCAGCAGTTCCCGGACCGGTAGCAATCAGCCCCAGCATTTT. It translates to CASSSRTGSNQPQHF.

This clonotype was counted many times. V is TRBV13 and J is TRBJ1-1; no clear D gene. V was pared by 2 bases and J by 4 bases, with 11 bases between. The CDR3 is made up of 14 amino acids. Germline CDR1 reads PRHDT; CDR2 reads FYEKMQ (reference sequence). The CDR3 coding sequence is TGTGCCAGCAGCTTAAAACTGGTTGGCACTGAAGCTTTCTTT. It encodes CASSLKLVGTEAFF.

This clonotype has a count of ten or more. This sequence joins TRBV20-1 and TRBJ2-1, with 12 bases that match TRBD2. Trimming took 7 bases from V and 4 from J; bases not matched to a gene: 5. The CDR3 contains 14 residues. Germline CDR1 is DFQATT and CDR2 is SNEGSKA (reference sequence). In nucleotides, the CDR3 is TGCAGTGGGCTACTAGCGGGAGGATACAATGAGCAGTTCTTC. Translation: CSGLLAGGYNEQFF.

This clonotype was detected a few times. This rearrangement joins TRBV12-5 to TRBJ2-2, with D possibly being TRBD1 (6 bases). Germline V gene lookup returns CDR1 LGHNT and CDR2 FRNRAP. Trimming stripped 6 bases from V and 4 bases from J, with 15 bases between. The CDR3 contains 15 residues. The CDR3 nucleotides are TGTGCTAGTGGATACAGGGCGGACCGCACCGGGGAGCTGTTTTTT. Protein sequence: CASGYRADRTGELFF.

This clonotype has ten or more counts. The V and J genes are TRBV20-1 and TRBJ2-3, with 11 nucleotides matching TRBD2. The CDR3 has 15 residues. The V gene end was trimmed by 5 bases and the J gene end by 4 bases; junction bases not matched to a gene: 8. CDR1 is DFQATT, CDR2 SNEGSKA, per germline (reference sequence). CDR3 in DNA: TGCAGTGCTGAAGTCACTAGCGGGAGTGCAGATACGCAGTATTTT. Translating it yields CSAEVTSGSADTQYF.

By frequency in the sample, this clonotype is medium-sized. This rearrangement joins TRBV3-1 to TRBJ2-5; D is ambiguous. This CDR3 region has 11 residues. Per germline, CDR1 LGHDT and CDR2 YNNKEL (reference sequence). Trimming pared 4 bases from V and 2 bases from J, leaving 2 bases between. For the CDR3, the DNA is TGTGCCAGCAGCCTTCAAGAGACCCAGTACTTC. Protein product: CASSLQETQYF.

In this sample, this clonotype is medium-sized. The rearrangement uses TRBV7-8 and TRBJ1-1; D is unclear. Trimming left V 5 bases short and J 4 bases short, with 11 bases between. The CDR3 extends over 13 amino acids. CDR1 SGHVS and CDR2 FQNEAQ come from the germline V gene. The DNA of the CDR3 is TGTGCCAGCAGCACTCGGGTGGGCACTGAAGCTTTCTTT. This translates into CASSTRVGTEAFF.

The chain carries TRBV3-1 and TRBJ1-5; a weak D match, TRBD1 (6 bases). The CDR3 spans 14 residues. Trimming shortened V by 4 bases and J by 3 bases, and 10 bases separated the two germline ends. Germline V lookup: CDR1 LGHDT, CDR2 YNNKEL (reference sequence). The CDR3 sequence is CASSPTGLNQPQHF. For the CDR3, the DNA is TGTGCCAGCAGCCCGACAGGCCTCAATCAGCCCCAGCATTTT.

This clonotype was seen many times. The genes are TRBV3-1 and TRBJ1-6; D is perhaps TRBD1 (6 bases). This CDR3 region has 16 residues. From germline, CDR1 is LGHDT and CDR2 YNNKEL (reference sequence). V dropped 1 base and J dropped 9 bases, with 16 bases sitting between them. The CDR3: CASSQVQGLGSSPLHF. In DNA form, the CDR3 reads TGTGCCAGCAGCCAAGTACAGGGTTTAGGAAGTTCACCCCTCCACTTT. Filled out from reference TRBV3-1 and TRBJ1-6, the complete variable domain reads DTAVSQTPKYLVTQMGNDKSIKCEQNLGHDTMYWYKQDSKKFLKIMFSYNNKELIINETVPNRFSPKSPDKAHLNLHINSLELGDSAVYFCASSQVQGLGSSPLHFGNGTRLTVT.

This clonotype was picked up many times. V is TRBV10-2 and J is TRBJ2-1; tentatively, D is TRBD2 (5 bases). This CDR3 comprises 14 residues. V shed 0 bases and J shed 4 bases, with 7 bases lying between them. Germline V gene data show CDR1 as WSHSY and CDR2 as SAAADI. CDR3 in amino acids: CASSESGLYNEQFF. In DNA, the CDR3 is TGCGCCAGCAGTGAGTCAGGACTTTACAATGAGCAGTTCTTC.

Relative to its sample, this clonotype is medium-sized (0.01 to 0.1%). The chain links TRBV20-1 to TRBJ2-1, with 9 bases lining up with TRBD2. The CDR3 totals 16 residues. In germline, CDR1 is DFQATT, CDR2 SNEGSKA (reference sequence). V was clipped by 0 bases and J by 6 bases; unmatched bases: 9. CDR3 in amino acids: CSARDLVKTSGNEQFF. The CDR3 DNA reads TGCAGTGCTAGAGATCTCGTCAAGACTAGCGGCAATGAGCAGTTCTTC.

This clonotype is medium-sized. The chain links TRBV12-3 or TRBV12-4 to TRBJ1-1; D unclear. The V gene lost 1 base and the J gene lost 1 base, with 16 bases spanning the gap. The CDR3 spans 17 residues. The CDR3: CASSLGTHFRPNTEAFF. The CDR3 DNA reads TGTGCCAGCAGTTTAGGTACCCATTTCCGACCGAACACTGAAGCTTTCTTT.

This clonotype is medium-sized within its sample. J is TRBJ1-5 and V is TRBV6-2 or TRBV6-3; D not certain. CDR3 size: 16 residues. CDR1 and CDR2 from the germline V gene are MNHEY and SVGEGT. V shed 5 bases and J shed 0 bases, with 14 bases lying between them. DNA of the CDR3: TGTGCCAGCAGTCCGCACCGGACGGTTAGCAATCAGCCCCAGCATTTT. Its translation: CASSPHRTVSNQPQHF.

This clonotype was counted at least ten times. The chain links TRBV6-6 to TRBJ2-2; 8 bases are shared with TRBD1. This CDR3 spans 16 amino acids. Germline assignment: CDR1 MNHNY and CDR2 SVGAGI (reference sequence). V gave up 2 bases and J gave up 0 bases; unmatched junction bases: 2. CDR3 loop: CASSYRTGTNTGELFF. The CDR3 nucleotides are TGTGCCAGCAGTTACCGGACAGGGACGAACACCGGGGAGCTGTTTTTT.

This clonotype was detected many times. This chain joins TRBV7-2 and TRBJ1-4, with 7 nucleotides matching TRBD1. The CDR3 totals 14 residues. Germline V gene data show CDR1 as SGHTA and CDR2 as FQGNSA. With 8 bases clipped from V and 4 bases from J, the junction kept 7 bases outside the gene matches. CDR3 loop: CASQMGQINEKLFF. For the CDR3, the DNA is TGTGCCAGCCAAATGGGACAGATTAATGAAAAACTGTTTTTT.

This clonotype is termed large. The gene calls are TRBV5-6 and TRBJ2-1, with 9 bases aligning to TRBD1. This CDR3 region has 16 residues. Germline V CDR1 and CDR2: SGHDT, YYEEEE. V dropped 1 base and J dropped 5; count of bases not matched to a gene: 7. CDR3 nucleotide sequence: TGTGCCAGCAGCTTGCCCGGACAGGGGACACACAATGAGCAGTTCTTC. Residues: CASSLPGQGTHNEQFF.

This clonotype rates as medium-sized. V gene TRBV11-2 combines with J gene TRBJ2-1; unclear D gene. Germline CDR1 reads SGHAT; CDR2 reads FQNNGV. Trimming cost V 3 bases and J 1 base, with 4 bases left between them. CDR3 length: 13 amino acids. CDR3 region: CASSFGSYNEQFF. The CDR3 nucleotides read TGTGCCAGCAGCTTCGGATCCTACAATGAGCAGTTCTTC.

This clonotype has just a few counts. The V gene is TRBV14, the J gene TRBJ1-2, with D possibly being TRBD1 (5 bases). Trimming cost V 1 base and J 6 bases, with 18 bases left between them. Germline-derived CDR1 and CDR2 are SGHDN and FVKESK. This CDR3 has 16 amino acids. The DNA for the CDR3 is TGTGCCAGCAGCCAAGTGAGGTCCAGGGCCGGAGATGGCTACACCTTC. This sequence encodes CASSQVRSRAGDGYTF.

By sample fraction, this clonotype is medium-sized. V usage is TRBV12-5 and J usage is TRBJ2-7; a weak D match, TRBD1 (5 bases). Germline V lookup: CDR1 LGHNT, CDR2 FRNRAP. V gave up 6 bases and J gave up 3 bases, with 12 bases separating them. The CDR3 consists of 13 residues. CDR3 DNA: TGTGCTAGTGGCAGACAGCCCCTCTACGAGCAGTACTTC. This translates into CASGRQPLYEQYF.

By sample share, this clonotype is medium-sized. The V gene is TRBV6-5, the J gene TRBJ1-2, with 8 bases aligning to TRBD1. Germline CDR1 reads MNHEY; CDR2 reads SVGAGI. This CDR3 has 14 residues. J gave up 8 bases and V 2 bases, and 7 bases lay outside the gene matches. CDR3 in amino acids: CASSYRTGKEGYTF. The CDR3 region has the DNA TGTGCCAGCAGTTACCGGACAGGGAAAGAGGGCTACACCTTC.

This clonotype was seen many times. The rearrangement uses TRBV7-2 and TRBJ2-3, with TRBD1 identical over 9 bases. CDR1 is SGHTA, CDR2 FQGNSA, per germline. V shed 5 bases, J shed 3 bases, and the junction held 3 bases outside the gene matches. The CDR3 runs 14 residues. In nucleotides, the CDR3 is TGTGCCAGCAGCGCCGGACAGGGGACAGATACGCAGTATTTT. Amino acids: CASSAGQGTDTQYF. Filled out from reference TRBV7-2 and TRBJ2-3, the complete variable domain reads GAGVSQSPSNKVTEKGKDVELRCDPISGHTALYWYRQSLGQGLEFLIYFQGNSAPDKSGLPSDRFSAERTGGSVSTLTIQRTQQEDSAVYLCASSAGQGTDTQYFGPGTRLTVL.

This clonotype was found many times. The chain recombines TRBV18 with TRBJ2-4, with D uncertain. The germline V gene encodes CDR1 KGHSH and CDR2 LQKENI. With 0 bases removed from V and 4 bases from J, the gap between germline ends came to 7 bases. CDR3 length: 14 residues. CDR3 loop: CASSPPPEKNIQYF. CDR3 bases: TGTGCCAGCTCACCACCCCCAGAGAAAAACATTCAGTACTTC.

By proportion, this clonotype is medium-sized. V and J are TRBV14 and TRBJ2-1; D is ambiguous. The V and J ends lost 2 bases and 7 bases respectively, with 24 bases between them. The CDR3 consists of 18 residues. CDR1 and CDR2 from the germline V gene are SGHDN and FVKESK. The CDR3 sequence is CASSQRRVRATTWNEQFF. CDR3 DNA: TGTGCCAGCAGCCAAAGAAGGGTTCGGGCAACGACGTGGAATGAGCAGTTCTTC.

This clonotype is termed medium-sized. V is TRBV10-3 and J is TRBJ2-7; possibly TRBD2 for D (6 bases). Germline loops: CDR1 ENHRY, CDR2 SYGVKD. V was clipped by 8 bases and J by 6 bases, with 14 bases between them. This CDR3 comprises 12 residues. In DNA, the CDR3 is TGTGCCATCGGGGGGTCAGCCGCCGAGCAGTACTTC. Translated, it gives CAIGGSAAEQYF.

There are many counts of this clonotype. The rearrangement joins TRBV25-1 to TRBJ2-3, with TRBD1 as a possible D gene (6 bases). V lost 6 bases and J lost 2, with 15 bases in between. The germline CDR1 and CDR2 sequences are MGHDK and SYGVNS. This CDR3 is 15 amino acids long. The CDR3 DNA sequence: TGTGCCAGCAGCAGGGGCATCAAATCCACAGATACGCAGTATTTT. This gives the protein CASSRGIKSTDTQYF.

The rearrangement uses TRBV9 and TRBJ2-7; TRBD1 might be the D (6 bases). V was trimmed by 2 bases and J by 3 bases, leaving 12 bases between them. Germline V gene data show CDR1 as SGDLS and CDR2 as YYNGEE. This CDR3 has 14 residues. The CDR3 nucleotides are TGTGCCAGCAGCGTTTCAGGGGTCGGCTACGAGCAGTACTTC. This encodes CASSVSGVGYEQYF.